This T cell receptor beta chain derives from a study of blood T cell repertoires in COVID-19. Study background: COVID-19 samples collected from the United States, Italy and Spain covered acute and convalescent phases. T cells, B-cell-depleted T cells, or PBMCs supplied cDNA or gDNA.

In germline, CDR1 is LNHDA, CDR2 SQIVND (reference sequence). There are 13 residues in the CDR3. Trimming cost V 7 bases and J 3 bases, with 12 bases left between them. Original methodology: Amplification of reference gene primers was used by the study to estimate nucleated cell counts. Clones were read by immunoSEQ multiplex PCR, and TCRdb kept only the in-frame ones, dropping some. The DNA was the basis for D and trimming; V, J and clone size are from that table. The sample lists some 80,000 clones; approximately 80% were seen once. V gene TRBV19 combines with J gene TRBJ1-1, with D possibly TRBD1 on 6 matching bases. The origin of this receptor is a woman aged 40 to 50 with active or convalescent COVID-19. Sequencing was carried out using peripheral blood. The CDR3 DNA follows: TGTGCCAGTAACATAGGGGGGGACACTGAAGCTTTCTTT. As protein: CASNIGGDTEAFF.